A single TCR beta chain is shown here with its context. At one end the junction does not follow the germline gene, possibly because of a read error. This sample is drawn from a study of tumor-infiltrating lymphocytes in primary liver carcinoma. The wider study: The neoplasms were of stage T1-T3 N0M0, with dimensions of roughly 4.2 to 11 cm across.

Starting material of around 490 ng total RNA yielded TCR beta cDNA via a constant-region primer. Library construction for TCR beta comprised three nested multiplex PCR rounds performed with slightly modified ARM-PCR. TRBV1-TRBV30 forward primers paired with a C-beta reverse primer drove the first two PCR rounds, around 10 cycles each. TCRdb re-derived calls from the multiplex PCR reads in MiXCR, one entry per CDR3 protein. The sample lists roughly 100,000 distinct CDR3 sequences, roughly four fifths occurring once. This CDR3 comprises 14 residues. Germline V gives CDR1 MNHEY, CDR2 SVGEGT. Extraction of RNA together with DNA used about 17-30 mg of unsorted bulk tissue.

The sample comprised liver tumor tissue from sampling region 3. Regarding subset: tumor region T3, left-lateral pole. This receptor was obtained from a man aged 35-49 years with primary liver carcinoma and hepatitis B virus infection. This chain connects TRBV6-2 or TRBV6-3 to TRBJ1-1; D is perhaps TRBD1 (5 bases). CDR3 in amino acids: CASSYRGRGTEALF. The CDR3 DNA reads TGTGCTAGCAGTTACCGTGGCCGGGGCACTGAAGCTCTCTTT.